This T cell receptor beta chain was observed in a study of CD8 T cells in ankylosing spondylitis. To note about this clonotype: Its matching antigen is unknown. A read error may explain this, as a much larger clone is one base away.

Notes on the study in general: In peripheral blood, disease-linked CD8+ clones occurred at relatively low frequencies. Earlier authors reported some of these motif variants in reactive arthritis synovial fluid and blood. Enrichment of disease-linked clones was reportedly significant in matched ankylosing spondylitis synovial fluid.

The CDR3 covers 15 residues. Trimming shortened V by 6 bases and J by 9 bases, and 23 bases separated the two germline ends. The germline CDR1 and CDR2 sequences are MGHDK and SYGVNS. MiXCR was run by TCRdb on the 5' RACE reads, yielding one entry per CDR3 protein. The profile shows under 250,000 distinct CDR3 sequences, around 10% of them singletons. The sample taken for sequencing was blood, either unsorted or a sorted T cell fraction (not recorded which). The chain recombines TRBV25-1 with TRBJ2-5; the D gene is possibly TRBD2 (5 bases). This sequence originates from a male donor with ankylosing spondylitis or in good health (not recorded which). The CDR3 sequence is CASSFEGGPSEAQYF. Here the CDR3 DNA reads TGTGCCAGCAGCTTCGAGGGTGGCCCTTCCGAGGCCCAGTACTTC.